This entry describes one T cell receptor (beta chain). What antigen it recognizes has not been identified. No base qualities exist here, and no much larger clone lies one base off it. The data stem from a study of cytomegalovirus exposure and HLA in healthy donors (dated by TCRdb to between 2016 and 2019). In terms of the full investigation: An earlier analysis of roughly 570 of the donors reported approximately 280 Gb of sequence data and 95 million to 140 million unique TCR beta sequences obtained from some 170 million T cells. In a later analysis, previously published TCR beta repertoires from 666 donors were re-analyzed and high-resolution HLA genotyping was added so that TCR occurrence patterns could be studied. Donor age, sex, ethnicity and CMV serostatus were compiled together with the repertoire data. The study aimed to test whether signatures of past pathogen exposure could be identified by cataloging public T cell receptors. Roughly 300 gigabases of sequencing data and approximately 84 million unique TCR sequences were included in an early release covering 500 to 750 HLA-typed donors. Every repertoire in the discovery cohort had been generated on one and the same sequencing platform. Typing coverage differed by locus: A, B, C, DRB1 and DQB1 were typed in about 620-640 donors, DQA1 in about 550, DPA1 in around 600, and DPB1 in approximately 450. A later genetic analysis used genome-wide SNP genotypes for about three fifths of the 666 donors, treating that subset as a discovery cohort. Rather than drawing on any new phenotypic data, the later analysis identified candidate immune exposures from TCR beta sequences and the way those sequences occurred across donors. Along with the approximately 650-subject first cohort, a separate validation cohort of over 90 different subjects was used. The study used immunosequencing to profile the T cell repertoires of some 600 subjects and linked those repertoires to cytomegalovirus serostatus. To decide whether each TCR beta V gene segment behaved as functional or pseudogenic, an earlier analysis of approximately 600 of the donors relied on high-throughput TCR beta sequencing. Among roughly 400 genotyped donors of the cohort, an average of around 240,000 unique TCR beta nucleotide sequences were sequenced per donor, roughly 20% of them non-productive. The study combined high-throughput TCR immunosequencing, statistical association of individual TCRs with disease status, and machine learning to predict cytomegalovirus infection status. Among the roughly 400 genotyped donors, approximately 81% belonged to the genetic ancestry cluster associated with self-reported Caucasian donors. Both class I and class II loci were covered by HLA typing, at four-digit resolution. A handful of DR-DQ haplotypes were handled as single units for association and clustering because linkage in the cohort was strong. Broader findings and caveats from the paper: For the cohort, immune exposure information was limited to CMV serostatus. A group of highly shared sequence variants was considered likely to be a technical artifact of the sequencing pipeline. Most TCR sequences were observed very rarely across donors, whereas some public TCRs were present in many individuals. When HLA alleles, especially DR and DQ, strongly co-occurred, attributing TCR associations to individual alleles was difficult. Correlated functional status among segregating V segments might be attributable to linkage disequilibrium, but an unknown experimental factor could not be ruled out. In an earlier analysis of under 600 of the donors, most TCR beta V segments were observed in productive rearrangements about 87% or about 30% of the time, broadly matching IMGT annotations. A later analysis found that most CMV-associated TCR beta chains appeared HLA-restricted, with HLA associations seemingly driven largely by CMV exposure. Because HLA typing was missing for some donors at each locus, association tests included only the typed subset. A later analysis associated 17,000 or so TCR beta sequences with specific HLA alleles at a false discovery rate of 0.05. In both the original and validation cohorts, the classifier was reported to diagnose cytomegalovirus status with high specificity and sensitivity. The authors suggested that the approach could potentially be extended to other disease states and immunological phenotypes. According to a later analysis, TCR association rates differed among HLA loci, with DRB1 alleles showing the most associated TCRs and HLA-C alleles showing the fewest. Sequencing depth was assumed to be roughly uniform across donors in the presence/absence analyses, though that assumption may not hold. A later analysis reported that several top co-occurrence clusters appeared linked to parvovirus B19, influenza, CMV and Epstein-Barr virus. V-gene and J-gene trimming of TCR beta chains was associated with a missense DCLRE1C variant in a later genetic analysis, and the association was replicated in an independent cohort. The 87-base-pair reads could not distinguish some IMGT-functional V segments, including TRBV6-2 and TRBV6-3, so those segments were excluded. A further reported finding was that TCR beta sequences accurately predicted the HLA-A and HLA-B alleles for most subjects in the first cohort. A later genetic analysis reported fewer N-insertions in productive TCRs among donors in an Asian-associated ancestry cluster than the approximately 670-donor mean. In vitro tests confirmed that a few of the cytomegalovirus-associated TCR beta chains recognize cytomegalovirus antigens. Only TCR beta chains were sequenced in this cohort, and the absence of alpha or paired-chain data limited detectable features. Roughly 15 rarely observed V segments, including chromosome 9 orphons, were excluded from the earlier analysis of just under 600 of the donors because counts were too low. A total of fewer than 200 TCR beta chains were listed by the study as associated with cytomegalovirus. A later analysis found that HLA-associated TCR beta chains were more clonally expanded and had lower generation probabilities than equally common non-associated chains.

The cohort comprised several hundred healthy bone marrow donors. Cohort members were all nominally healthy when sampled, although unrecorded immune exposures were likely present. The donor was CMV seropositive and was included in the group of 250 to 300 seropositive cohort members. A peripheral blood sample was provided by each donor, and peripheral blood mononuclear cells were used for TCR beta sequencing. The Qiagen DNeasy Blood Extraction Kit was used to extract genomic DNA from the blood cell samples. The germline V gene gives CDR1 as SGHTA and CDR2 as FQGNSA. The CDR3 spans 15 residues, from the cysteine through the phenylalanine. The read is trimmed to its CDR3 DNA, 45 bases read in frame from base 1. V is clipped by 3 bases and J by 1 base, and the sequence between their germline boundaries is 12 bases long. The library relied on the immunoSEQ multiplex PCR assay. For the multiplex PCR, a mixture combining 60 forward primers for TCR Vbeta segments and 13 reverse primers for TCR Jbeta segments was used. Amplification of the CDR3 region of rearranged TCR beta genes was performed with a multiplex PCR assay on genomic DNA. On the Illumina HiSeq System, the amplified TCR beta libraries were sequenced as 87-base-pair reads. The source study handled its data this way. Across the 666 repertoires, a later analysis counted 75 million to 90 million unique TCR beta chains, around 10 million of which were shared by at least two donors. Raw reads were error-corrected and collapsed into unique sequences with a nearest-neighbor algorithm that merged closely related sequences to remove PCR and sequencing errors. To assign V, D and J gene segments, CDR3 sequences were aligned to IMGT reference sequences. For a sequence to be retained, a match of at least six nucleotides to both a V gene segment and a J gene segment was required. Rearrangements were called productive when the CDR3 lacked stop codons and stayed in frame with V and J; all others were non-productive. CDR3 was defined according to IMGT convention as the region running from the second conserved V-encoded cysteine to the conserved J-encoded phenylalanine. The earlier analysis of some 540 of the donors excluded any sequence lacking an unambiguous match to a single V gene segment. An earlier analysis of 587 of the donors called V segments functional above 56.7% productive rearrangements and segregating when the between-donor standard deviation exceeded 5%. A statistical classification framework was built for diagnosing cytomegalovirus status from the catalog of TCR beta chain sequences. V and J gene assignment, in a later analysis, came from comparing TCR nucleotide sequences with IMGT/GENE-DB human TR gene sequences. A later analysis assigned CDR3 sequences and most-parsimonious VDJ recombination scenarios with the TCRdist pipeline. A later analysis defined each TCR beta chain by its CDR3 amino acid sequence plus V-gene family, and excluded reads lacking a unique V-gene family. In a later analysis, nearly 600 highly shared, low-generation-probability nucleotide sequences were removed to address suspected cross-contamination and a sequencing artifact. In a later analysis, a clonal expansion index for each public chain was calculated from normalized within-repertoire ranks of inferred template counts. Generation probabilities in a later analysis came from a VDJ recombination model fitted to out-of-frame rearrangements, and those results were checked against IGoR. In a later analysis, TCR-TCR, TCR-HLA and TCR-CMV co-occurrence was scored with hypergeometric tests, and a repertoire-size bias correction was applied to TCR pairs. False discovery rates were estimated in a later analysis by permuting HLA or CMV assignments 20 times. A later analysis grouped co-occurring TCRs with DBSCAN, adding TCRdist sequence similarity when clustering within HLA-allele-positive subsets. Repertoires with fewer than 30,000 or more than 120,000 public chains were left out of co-occurrence clustering, as were a handful of repertoires with anomalous nucleotide sharing. TCRdb took this table from immuneACCESS and kept in-frame rearrangements with V and J called. Such tables lack part of the clones; where checked against another copy, unresolved V genes explain under half of the gap, and the rest is unexplained. V and J calls and clone size are as listed in that table; D and trimming were resolved from the DNA. The sample yields around 110,000 clones; approximately 81% were counted once. The ten largest clones capture around 4.4% of the sample.

Sequences were obtained from PBMCs. The receptor comes from a man aged 30 to 39 in good health and CMV-seropositive. The receptor chain draws on TRBV7-2 and TRBJ1-2, with the D gene uncertain. The DNA sequence is given as TGTGCCAGCAGCTTGGCTGGCGGGAATAACTATGGCTACACCTTC. It encodes CASSLAGGNNYGYTF.